This T cell receptor beta chain is from a study of blood T cell repertoires in COVID-19. Study in general: COVID-19 samples from acute and convalescent phases originated in the United States, Italy and Spain. T cells, B-cell-depleted T cells, or PBMCs supplied cDNA or gDNA.

How the authors handled the data: Amplified reference gene primers provided the basis for estimating nucleated cell counts. TCRdb's table, derived via immunoSEQ multiplex PCR, lists solely in-frame clones and lacks some. D and trimming were read from the DNA, whereas the V and J calls and clone size are those reported in that table. The table has approximately 300,000 clones, around four fifths seen once. Germline values: CDR1 SGDLS, CDR2 YYNGEE. V lost 0 bases, J lost 3 bases, and 4 bases stayed unmatched. The CDR3 contains 15 residues. Material: peripheral blood. This TCR came from a woman between 50 and 59 years old with active or convalescent COVID-19. This chain uses TRBV9 with TRBJ2-7; TRBD2 matches 9 bases. Here the CDR3 reads CASSVAGTSLYEQYF. For the CDR3, the DNA is TGTGCCAGCAGCGTAGCGGGGACTAGCCTCTACGAGCAGTACTTC.